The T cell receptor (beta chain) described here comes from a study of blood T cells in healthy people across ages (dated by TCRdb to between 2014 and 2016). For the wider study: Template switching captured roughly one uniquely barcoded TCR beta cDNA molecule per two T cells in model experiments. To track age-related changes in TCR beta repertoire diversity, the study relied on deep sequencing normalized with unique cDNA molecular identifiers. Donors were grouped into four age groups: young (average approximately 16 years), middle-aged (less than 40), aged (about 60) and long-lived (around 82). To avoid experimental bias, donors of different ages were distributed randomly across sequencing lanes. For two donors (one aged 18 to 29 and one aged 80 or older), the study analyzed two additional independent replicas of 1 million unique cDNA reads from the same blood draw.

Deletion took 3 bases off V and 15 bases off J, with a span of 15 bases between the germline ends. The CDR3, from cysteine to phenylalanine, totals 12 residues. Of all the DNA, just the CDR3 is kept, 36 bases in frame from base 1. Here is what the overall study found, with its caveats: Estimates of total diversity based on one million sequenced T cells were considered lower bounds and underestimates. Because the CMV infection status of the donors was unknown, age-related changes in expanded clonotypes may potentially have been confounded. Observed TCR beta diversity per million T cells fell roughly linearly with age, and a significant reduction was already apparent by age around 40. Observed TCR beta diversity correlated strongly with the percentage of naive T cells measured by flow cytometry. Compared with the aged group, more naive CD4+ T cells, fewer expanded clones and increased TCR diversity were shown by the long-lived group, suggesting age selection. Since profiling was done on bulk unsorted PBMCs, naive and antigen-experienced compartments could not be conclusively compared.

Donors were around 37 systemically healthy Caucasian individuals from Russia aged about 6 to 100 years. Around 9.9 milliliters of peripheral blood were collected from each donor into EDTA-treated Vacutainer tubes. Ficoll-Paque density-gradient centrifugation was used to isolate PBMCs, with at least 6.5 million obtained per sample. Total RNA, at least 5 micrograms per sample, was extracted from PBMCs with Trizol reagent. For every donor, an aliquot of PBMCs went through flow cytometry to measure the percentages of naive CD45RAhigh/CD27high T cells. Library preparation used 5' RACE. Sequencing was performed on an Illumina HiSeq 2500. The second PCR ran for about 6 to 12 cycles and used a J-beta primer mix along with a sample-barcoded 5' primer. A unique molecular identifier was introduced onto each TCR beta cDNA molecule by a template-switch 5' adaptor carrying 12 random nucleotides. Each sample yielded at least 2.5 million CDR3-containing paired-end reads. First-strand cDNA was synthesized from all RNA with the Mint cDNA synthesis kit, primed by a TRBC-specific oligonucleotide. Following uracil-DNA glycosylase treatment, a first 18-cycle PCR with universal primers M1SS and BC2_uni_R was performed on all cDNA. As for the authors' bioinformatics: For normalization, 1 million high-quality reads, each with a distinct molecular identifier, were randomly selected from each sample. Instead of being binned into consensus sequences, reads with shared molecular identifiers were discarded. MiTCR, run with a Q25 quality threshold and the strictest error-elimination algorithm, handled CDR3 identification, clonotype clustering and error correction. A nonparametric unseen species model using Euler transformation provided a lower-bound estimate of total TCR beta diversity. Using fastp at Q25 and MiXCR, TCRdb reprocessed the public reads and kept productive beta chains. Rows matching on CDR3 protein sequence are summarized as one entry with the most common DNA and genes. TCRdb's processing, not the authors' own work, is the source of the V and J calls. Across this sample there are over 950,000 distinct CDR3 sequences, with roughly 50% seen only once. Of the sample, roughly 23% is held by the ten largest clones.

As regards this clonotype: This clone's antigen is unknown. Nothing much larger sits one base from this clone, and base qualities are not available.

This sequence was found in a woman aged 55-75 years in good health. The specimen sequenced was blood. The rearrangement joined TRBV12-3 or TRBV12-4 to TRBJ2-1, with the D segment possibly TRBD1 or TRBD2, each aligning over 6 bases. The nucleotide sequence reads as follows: TGTGCCAGCAGTTTTGGGGGGCAGGGTTGGTTCTTC. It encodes CASSFGGQGWFF.